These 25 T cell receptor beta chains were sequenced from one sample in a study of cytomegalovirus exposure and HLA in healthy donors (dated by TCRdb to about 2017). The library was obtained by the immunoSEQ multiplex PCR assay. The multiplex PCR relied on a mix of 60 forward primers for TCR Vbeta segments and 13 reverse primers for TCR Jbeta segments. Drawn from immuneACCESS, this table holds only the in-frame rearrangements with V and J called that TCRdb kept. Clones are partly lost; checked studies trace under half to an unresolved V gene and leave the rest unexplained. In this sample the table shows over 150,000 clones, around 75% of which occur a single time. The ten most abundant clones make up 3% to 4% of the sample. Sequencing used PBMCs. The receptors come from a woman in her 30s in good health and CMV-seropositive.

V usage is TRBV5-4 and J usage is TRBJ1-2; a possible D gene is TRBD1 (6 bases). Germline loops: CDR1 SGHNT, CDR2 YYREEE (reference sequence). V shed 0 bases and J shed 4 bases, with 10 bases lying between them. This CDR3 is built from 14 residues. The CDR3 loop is CASSLDRDSYGYTF. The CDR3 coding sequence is TGTGCCAGCAGCTTGGACAGGGATAGCTATGGCTACACCTTC.

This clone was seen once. The CDR3 loop reads CASSLASGRTYEQYF. In DNA, the CDR3 is TGTGCCAGCAGCTTAGCTAGCGGGAGGACCTACGAGCAGTACTTC. This chain joins TRBV11-2 and TRBJ2-7; the match to TRBD2 covers 11 bases. Germline CDR1 SGHAT, CDR2 FQNNGV. The CDR3 is 15 amino acids. The trim removed 1 base at V and 2 bases at J, leaving 1 base unmatched.

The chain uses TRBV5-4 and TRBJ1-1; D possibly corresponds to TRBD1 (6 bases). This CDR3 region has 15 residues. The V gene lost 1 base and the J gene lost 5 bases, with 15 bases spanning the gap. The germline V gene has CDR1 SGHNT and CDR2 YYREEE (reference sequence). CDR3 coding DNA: TGTGCCAGCAGCTTGAAAGCGGGGGCGTGGACTGAAGCTTTCTTT. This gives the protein CASSLKAGAWTEAFF. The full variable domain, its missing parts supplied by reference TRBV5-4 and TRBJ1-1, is ETGVTQSPTHLIKTRGQQVTLRCSSQSGHNTVSWYQQALGQGPQFIFQYYREEENGRGNFPPRFSGLQFPNYSSELNVNALELDDSALYLCASSLKAGAWTEAFFGQGTRLTVV.

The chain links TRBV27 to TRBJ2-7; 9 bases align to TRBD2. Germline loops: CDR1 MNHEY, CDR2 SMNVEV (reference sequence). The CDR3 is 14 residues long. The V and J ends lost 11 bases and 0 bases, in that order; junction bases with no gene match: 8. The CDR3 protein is CAAAGAGGSYEQYF. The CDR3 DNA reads TGTGCCGCCGCGGGAGCGGGGGGCTCCTACGAGCAGTACTTC.

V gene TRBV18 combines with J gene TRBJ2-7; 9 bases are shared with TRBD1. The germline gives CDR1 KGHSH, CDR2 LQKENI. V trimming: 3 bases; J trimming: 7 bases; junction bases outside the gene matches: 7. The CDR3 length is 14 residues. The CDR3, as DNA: TGTGCCAGCTCACCTCCCGGGACAGGGCGGGAGCAGTACTTC. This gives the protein CASSPPGTGREQYF.

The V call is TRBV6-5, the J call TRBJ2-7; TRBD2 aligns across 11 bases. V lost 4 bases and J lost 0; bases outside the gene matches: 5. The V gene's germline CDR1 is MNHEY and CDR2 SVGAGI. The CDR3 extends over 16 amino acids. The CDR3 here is CASSSISGRVSYEQYF. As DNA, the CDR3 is TGTGCCAGCAGTTCTATTAGCGGGAGGGTCTCCTACGAGCAGTACTTC.

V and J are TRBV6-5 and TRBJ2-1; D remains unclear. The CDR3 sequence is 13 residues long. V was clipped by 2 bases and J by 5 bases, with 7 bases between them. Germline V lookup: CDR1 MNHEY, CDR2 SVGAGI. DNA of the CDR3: TGTGCCAGCAGTTACGAGATAGACAATGAGCAGTTCTTC. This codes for CASSYEIDNEQFF.

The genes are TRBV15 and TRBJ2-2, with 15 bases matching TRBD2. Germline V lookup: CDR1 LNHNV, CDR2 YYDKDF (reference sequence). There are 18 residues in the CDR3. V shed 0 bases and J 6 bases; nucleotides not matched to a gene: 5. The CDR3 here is CATSRDVGLAGGAGELFF. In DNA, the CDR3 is TGTGCCACCAGCAGAGATGTCGGACTAGCGGGAGGGGCCGGGGAGCTGTTTTTT.

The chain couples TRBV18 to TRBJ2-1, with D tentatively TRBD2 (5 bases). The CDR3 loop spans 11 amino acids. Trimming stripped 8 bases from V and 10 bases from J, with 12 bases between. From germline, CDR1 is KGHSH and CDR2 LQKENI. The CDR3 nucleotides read TGTGCCAGCGCACTAGAACGAGAGCAGTTCTTC. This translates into CASALEREQFF.

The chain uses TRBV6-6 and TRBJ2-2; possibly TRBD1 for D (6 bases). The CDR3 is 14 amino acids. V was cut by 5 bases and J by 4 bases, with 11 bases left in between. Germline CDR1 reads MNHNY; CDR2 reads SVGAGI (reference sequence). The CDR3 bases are TGTGCCAGCAGTCCTAGGGGGTTCACCGGGGAGCTGTTTTTT. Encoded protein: CASSPRGFTGELFF.

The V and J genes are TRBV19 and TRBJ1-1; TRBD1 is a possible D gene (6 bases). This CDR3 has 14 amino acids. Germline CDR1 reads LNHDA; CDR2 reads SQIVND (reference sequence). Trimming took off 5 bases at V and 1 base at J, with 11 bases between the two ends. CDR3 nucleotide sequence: TGTGCCAGTAGTCTACAGGGATGGAACACTGAAGCTTTCTTT. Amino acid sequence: CASSLQGWNTEAFF.

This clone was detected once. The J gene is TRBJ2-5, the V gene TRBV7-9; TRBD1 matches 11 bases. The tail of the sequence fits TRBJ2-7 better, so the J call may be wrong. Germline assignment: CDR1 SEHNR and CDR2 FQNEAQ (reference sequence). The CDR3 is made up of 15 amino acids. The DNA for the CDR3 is TGTGCCAGCAGCGACCCGGGACAGGGGGCCTACGAGCAGTACTTC. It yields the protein CASSDPGQGAYEQYF.

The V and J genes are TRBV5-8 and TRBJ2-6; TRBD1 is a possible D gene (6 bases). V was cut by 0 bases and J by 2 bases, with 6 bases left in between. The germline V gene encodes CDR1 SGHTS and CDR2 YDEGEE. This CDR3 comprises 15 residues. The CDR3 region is CASSLEGAGANVLTF. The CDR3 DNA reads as TGTGCCAGCAGCTTGGAGGGGGCTGGGGCCAACGTCCTGACTTTC.

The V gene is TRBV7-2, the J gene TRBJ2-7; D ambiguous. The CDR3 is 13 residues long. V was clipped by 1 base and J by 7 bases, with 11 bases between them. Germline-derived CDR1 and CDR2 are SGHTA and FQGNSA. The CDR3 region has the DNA TGTGCCAGCAGCTTAGGACCGACTCAAGAGCAGTACTTC. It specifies CASSLGPTQEQYF.

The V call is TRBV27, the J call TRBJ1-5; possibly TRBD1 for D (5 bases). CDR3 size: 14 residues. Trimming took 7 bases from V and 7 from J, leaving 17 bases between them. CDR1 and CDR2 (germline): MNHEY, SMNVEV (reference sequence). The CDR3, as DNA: TGTGCCAGCACCCCAGTGCAGGGAGGGCAGCCCCAGCATTTT. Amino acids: CASTPVQGGQPQHF.

CDR3 in amino acids: CASSPPTFEQYF. The CDR3 DNA follows: TGTGCCAGCAGTCCTCCAACATTTGAGCAGTACTTC. J is TRBJ2-7 and V is TRBV28; D is unclear. There are 12 residues in the CDR3. Germline V gives CDR1 MDHEN, CDR2 SYDVKM. The V end lost 5 bases, the J end lost 7 bases, and 12 bases lay between the germline ends. Full variable domain (remainder filled in from reference TRBV28 and TRBJ2-7): DVKVTQSSRYLVKRTGEKVFLECVQDMDHENMFWYRQDPGLGLRLIYFSYDVKMKEKGDIPEGYSVSREKKERFSLILESASTNQTSMYLCASSPPTFEQYFGPGTRLTVT.

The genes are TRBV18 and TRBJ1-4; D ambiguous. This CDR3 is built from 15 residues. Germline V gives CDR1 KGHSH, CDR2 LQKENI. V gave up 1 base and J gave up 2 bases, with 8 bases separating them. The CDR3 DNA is TGTGCCAGCTCACCACTCGATGCGACTAATGAAAAACTGTTTTTT. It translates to CASSPLDATNEKLFF.

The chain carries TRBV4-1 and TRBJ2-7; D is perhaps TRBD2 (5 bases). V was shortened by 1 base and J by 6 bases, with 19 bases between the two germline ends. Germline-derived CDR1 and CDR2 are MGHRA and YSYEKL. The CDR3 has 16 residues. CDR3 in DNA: TGCGCCAGCAGCCAAGGGGTCCGCCTTCTCGGAGGCGAGCAGTACTTC. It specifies CASSQGVRLLGGEQYF.

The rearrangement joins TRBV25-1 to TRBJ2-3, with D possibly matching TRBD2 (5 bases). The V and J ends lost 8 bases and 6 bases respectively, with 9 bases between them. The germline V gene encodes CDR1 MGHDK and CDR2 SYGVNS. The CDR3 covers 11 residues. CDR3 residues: CASRRGDTQYF. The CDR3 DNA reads TGTGCCAGCCGGCGAGGGGATACGCAGTATTTT.

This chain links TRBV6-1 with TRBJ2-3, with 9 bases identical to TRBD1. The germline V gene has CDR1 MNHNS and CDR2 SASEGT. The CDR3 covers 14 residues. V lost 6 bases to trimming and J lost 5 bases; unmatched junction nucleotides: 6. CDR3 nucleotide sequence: TGTGCCAGCAGGCCGCCGGGACAGGGAGATACGCAGTATTTT. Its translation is CASRPPGQGDTQYF.

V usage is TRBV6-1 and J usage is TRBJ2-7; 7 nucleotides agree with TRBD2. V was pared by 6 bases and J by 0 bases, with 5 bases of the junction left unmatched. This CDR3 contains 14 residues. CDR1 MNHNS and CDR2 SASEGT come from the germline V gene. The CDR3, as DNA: TGTGCCAGCAGCGAGCGGGGTTTCTCCTACGAGCAGTACTTC. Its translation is CASSERGFSYEQYF.

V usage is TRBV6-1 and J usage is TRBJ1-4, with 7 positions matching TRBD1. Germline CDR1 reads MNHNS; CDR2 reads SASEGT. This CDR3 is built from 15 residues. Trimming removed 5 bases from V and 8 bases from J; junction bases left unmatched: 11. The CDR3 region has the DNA TGTGCCAGCAGTCCCGCGAGGGGGCAAAGGGAAAAACTGTTTTTT. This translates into CASSPARGQREKLFF.

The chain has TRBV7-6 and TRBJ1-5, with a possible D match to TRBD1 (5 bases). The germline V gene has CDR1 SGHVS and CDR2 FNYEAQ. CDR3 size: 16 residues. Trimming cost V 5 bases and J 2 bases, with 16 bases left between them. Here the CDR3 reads CASSHSSGGGNQPQHF. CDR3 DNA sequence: TGTGCCAGCAGCCACTCCTCGGGGGGGGGCAATCAGCCCCAGCATTTT.

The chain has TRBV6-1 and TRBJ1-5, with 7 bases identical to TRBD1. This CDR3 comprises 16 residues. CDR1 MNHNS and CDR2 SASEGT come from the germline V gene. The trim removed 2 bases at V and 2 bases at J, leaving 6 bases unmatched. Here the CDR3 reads CASSERIGGGNQPQHF. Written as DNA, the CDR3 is TGTGCCAGCAGTGAAAGGATAGGGGGCGGCAATCAGCCCCAGCATTTT.

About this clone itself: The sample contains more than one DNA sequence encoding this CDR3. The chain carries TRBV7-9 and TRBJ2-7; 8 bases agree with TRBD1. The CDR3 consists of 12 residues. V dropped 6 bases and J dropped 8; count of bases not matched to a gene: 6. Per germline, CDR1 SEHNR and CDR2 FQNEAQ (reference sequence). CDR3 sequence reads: CASSLDREQQYF. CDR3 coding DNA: TGTGCCAGCAGTTTGGACAGGGAACAGCAGTACTTC.